These 18 T cell receptor beta chains were all obtained from the same sample, sequenced in a study of T cell responses to AZD1222 COVID-19 vaccine. Sequencing was performed with immunoSEQ multiplex PCR; in TCRdb, only in-frame clones are kept and a portion is missing. The sample carries 150,000 to 200,000 clones, 91% recorded once. The material was peripheral blood, obtained 28 days after the second AZD1222 dose. The receptors were sampled from an adult who received the AZD1222 COVID-19 vaccine.

The J gene is TRBJ2-1, the V gene TRBV9, with TRBD2 matching 9 bases. V lost 0 bases, J lost 7 bases, and 5 bases stayed unmatched. CDR1 is SGDLS and CDR2 is YYNGEE in the germline V gene. The CDR3 contains 15 residues. The CDR3 sequence: CASSVAGGGANEQFF. The CDR3 DNA reads TGTGCCAGCAGCGTAGCGGGCGGGGGGGCGAATGAGCAGTTCTTC.

This clone is medium-sized (0.01 to 0.1%) in the sample. The gene calls are TRBV4-2 and TRBJ2-2; 9 positions agree with TRBD1. From germline, CDR1 is LGHNA and CDR2 YNFKEQ. This CDR3 region has 15 residues. Trimming at V came to 1 base and at J to 8 bases, leaving 5 bases not matched to a gene. The CDR3 here is CASSQGTGEVGELFF. As DNA, the CDR3 is TGTGCCAGCAGCCAAGGGACAGGGGAGGTTGGGGAGCTGTTTTTT.

This clone showed up just once. The chain employs TRBV6-6 and TRBJ1-2; no firm D call. This CDR3 is built from 13 residues. V dropped 6 bases and J dropped 0 bases, with 8 bases sitting between them. Germline V gene data show CDR1 as MNHNY and CDR2 as SVGAGI (reference sequence). CDR3 sequence (DNA): TGTGCCAGCAGCCAGGACCCTAACTATGGCTACACCTTC. Protein product: CASSQDPNYGYTF.

This chain uses TRBV15 with TRBJ2-7, with D possibly matching TRBD2 (5 bases). The germline CDR1 and CDR2 sequences are LNHNV and YYDKDF (reference sequence). The CDR3 length is 14 residues. Trimming cost V 11 bases and J 1 base, with 18 bases left between them. In DNA, the CDR3 is TGTGCCCGCAAACGGGGAAAATTGTCCTACGAGCAGTACTTC. Encoded protein: CARKRGKLSYEQYF.

The CDR3 nucleotides are TGTGCCAGCAGCTTAGCGCGGTCATTTAACAGGAACACTGAAGCTTTCTTT. Translating it yields CASSLARSFNRNTEAFF. V gene TRBV7-2 combines with J gene TRBJ1-1; D is uncertain. Trimming shortened V by 0 bases and J by 1 base, and 15 bases separated the two germline ends. The CDR3 runs to 17 residues. Germline CDR1 is SGHTA and CDR2 is FQGNSA. Using reference TRBV7-2 and TRBJ1-1 for the parts outside the CDR3, the full variable domain is GAGVSQSPSNKVTEKGKDVELRCDPISGHTALYWYRQSLGQGLEFLIYFQGNSAPDKSGLPSDRFSAERTGGSVSTLTIQRTQQEDSAVYLCASSLARSFNRNTEAFFGQGTRLTVV.

V and J are TRBV19 and TRBJ1-2, with TRBD1 as a possible D gene (5 bases). Looked up from germline, CDR1 is LNHDA and CDR2 is SQIVND (reference sequence). This CDR3 is built from 16 residues. V gave up 7 bases and J gave up 2 bases, with 20 bases separating them. The CDR3 spells CASTDRGGAPNYGYTF. In DNA form, the CDR3 reads TGTGCCAGTACCGATAGGGGTGGGGCGCCCAACTATGGCTACACCTTC.

The genes are TRBV4-2 and TRBJ2-7; D uncertain. The germline V gene has CDR1 LGHNA and CDR2 YNFKEQ. The germline V and J ends were trimmed by 1 base and 2 bases, with 12 bases remaining between them. The CDR3 has 15 residues. The CDR3: CASSQGHPGPYEQYF. The CDR3 nucleotides read TGTGCCAGCAGCCAAGGCCATCCGGGCCCCTACGAGCAGTACTTC.

This chain links TRBV5-6 with TRBJ1-5; possible D gene TRBD1, 5 bases. V gave up 1 base and J gave up 3 bases, with 8 bases separating them. The germline CDR1 and CDR2 sequences are SGHDT and YYEEEE. CDR3 size: 14 residues. The CDR3 region has the DNA TGTGCCAGCAGCTTGTCAGGGTCCAATCAGCCCCAGCATTTT. Protein sequence: CASSLSGSNQPQHF.

About this clone: The sample holds other DNA sequences that translate to the same CDR3. The chain recombines TRBV9 with TRBJ1-1; D is unclear. CDR1 and CDR2 (germline): SGDLS, YYNGEE. The ends were cut back, 2 bases at V and 0 bases at J, with 5 bases in the middle. There are 13 residues in the CDR3. CDR3 residues: CASSVSVNTEAFF. CDR3 nucleotides: TGTGCCAGCAGCGTTTCAGTGAACACTGAAGCTTTCTTT.

The CDR3 spells CASSLAFNYEQYF. The DNA for the CDR3 is TGTGCCAGCAGTCTGGCGTTTAACTACGAGCAGTACTTC. J is TRBJ2-7 and V is TRBV6-5; no clear D gene. Germline values: CDR1 MNHEY, CDR2 SVGAGI. There are 13 residues in the CDR3. V lost 5 bases and J 3 bases, leaving 11 bases between the germline ends.

The rearrangement joins TRBV6-1 to TRBJ1-1, with 8 bases aligning to TRBD1. The germline gives CDR1 MNHNS, CDR2 SASEGT. V was clipped by 3 bases and J by 0 bases; unmatched bases: 3. The CDR3 runs to 15 residues. The CDR3 loop reads CASSEWDRLNTEAFF. As DNA, the CDR3 is TGTGCCAGCAGTGAGTGGGACAGGCTGAACACTGAAGCTTTCTTT.

The chain recombines TRBV7-2 with TRBJ1-3; unclear D gene. The CDR3 is 13 residues long. V was clipped by 4 bases and J by 2 bases, with 6 bases between them. CDR1 is SGHTA and CDR2 is FQGNSA in the germline V gene. The CDR3 nucleotides read TGTGCCAGCAGCTCAGATCCTGGAAACACCATATATTTT. This gives the protein CASSSDPGNTIYF.

The CDR3 bases are TGTGCCAGCATTCAGGGGAAGGGATTCAACAATCAGCCCCAGCATTTT. It translates to CASIQGKGFNNQPQHF. The rearrangement uses TRBV28 and TRBJ1-5, with D maybe TRBD1 (6 bases). Per the germline V gene, CDR1 is MDHEN and CDR2 is SYDVKM. The length of the CDR3 is 16 residues. V was trimmed by 7 bases and J by 3 bases, leaving 19 bases between them.

The V and J genes are TRBV18 and TRBJ1-6; D may be TRBD1 (5 bases). Germline assignment: CDR1 KGHSH and CDR2 LQKENI. Deletions cut 2 bases from V and 5 bases from J, with 10 bases between. The CDR3 is made up of 15 amino acids. CDR3 in DNA: TGTGCCAGCTCACCAGTGAGGGACGATAATTCACCCCTCCACTTT. It translates to CASSPVRDDNSPLHF.

The chain joins TRBV13 to TRBJ2-7; 8 bases map to TRBD2. This CDR3 is 16 amino acids long. Germline CDR1 and CDR2: PRHDT and FYEKMQ (reference sequence). Trimming at V came to 4 bases and at J to 2 bases, leaving 10 bases not matched to a gene. This CDR3 is CASSSRAGGDPYEQYF. As DNA, the CDR3 is TGTGCCAGCAGCTCCCGGGCGGGGGGAGACCCCTACGAGCAGTACTTC.

The rearrangement links TRBV10-3 to TRBJ2-7; unclear D gene. CDR1 is ENHRY, CDR2 SYGVKD, per germline. The germline V and J ends were trimmed by 1 base and 2 bases, with 12 bases remaining between them. CDR3 length equals 15 residues. The CDR3 here is CAISEYPEKPYEQYF. The CDR3 region has the DNA TGTGCCATCAGTGAGTATCCAGAGAAGCCCTACGAGCAGTACTTC.

The V gene is TRBV7-6, the J gene TRBJ2-2, with D unresolved. V was cut by 1 base and J by 2 bases, with 8 bases left in between. This CDR3 has 15 amino acids. CDR1 is SGHVS and CDR2 is FNYEAQ in the germline V gene. DNA for the CDR3: TGTGCCAGCAGCTTAGGGGCCGATAACACCGGGGAGCTGTTTTTT. This codes for CASSLGADNTGELFF.

The chain carries TRBV10-3 and TRBJ1-4; TRBD1 matches 7 bases. Trimming took 6 bases from V and 7 from J; bases not matched to a gene: 8. The CDR3 has 14 residues. Germline V gene lookup returns CDR1 ENHRY and CDR2 SYGVKD. This CDR3 is CAISRQGLGEKLFF. CDR3 bases: TGTGCCATCAGCCGACAGGGACTGGGTGAAAAACTGTTTTTT.